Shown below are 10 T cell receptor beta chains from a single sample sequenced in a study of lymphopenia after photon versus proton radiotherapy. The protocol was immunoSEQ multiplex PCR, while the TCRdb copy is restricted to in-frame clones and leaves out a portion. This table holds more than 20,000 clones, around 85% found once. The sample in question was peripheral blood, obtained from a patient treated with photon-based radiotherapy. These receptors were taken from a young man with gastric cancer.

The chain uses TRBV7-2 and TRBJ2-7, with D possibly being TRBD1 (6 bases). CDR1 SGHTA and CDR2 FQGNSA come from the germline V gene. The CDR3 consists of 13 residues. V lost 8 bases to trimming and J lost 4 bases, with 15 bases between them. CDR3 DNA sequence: TGTGCCAGCCGTCGGACAGCTCAATACGAGCAGTACTTC. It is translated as CASRRTAQYEQYF.

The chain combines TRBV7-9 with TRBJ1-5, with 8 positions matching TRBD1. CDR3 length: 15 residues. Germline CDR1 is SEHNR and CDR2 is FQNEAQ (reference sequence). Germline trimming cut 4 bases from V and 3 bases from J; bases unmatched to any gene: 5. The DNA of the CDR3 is TGTGCCAGCAGCTCGGACAGGGCGGACAATCAGCCCCAGCATTTT. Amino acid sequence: CASSSDRADNQPQHF. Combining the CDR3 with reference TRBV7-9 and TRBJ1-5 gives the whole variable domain DTGVSQNPRHKITKRGQNVTFRCDPISEHNRLYWYRQTLGQGPEFLTYFQNEAQLEKSRLLSDRFSAERPKGSFSTLEIQRTEQGDSAMYLCASSSDRADNQPQHFGDGTRLSIL.

In DNA, the CDR3 is TGTGCCAGTAGTAGGGGAACAGGGGAAGCTTTCTTT. Protein sequence: CASSRGTGEAFF. The chain uses TRBV19 and TRBJ1-1, with a tentative D call TRBD1 (6 bases). CDR1 and CDR2 from the germline V gene are LNHDA and SQIVND (reference sequence). The CDR3 is 12 residues long. Trimming pared 4 bases from V and 8 bases from J, leaving 11 bases between.

The CDR3: CASSLTGEGQPQHF. The CDR3 DNA reads as TGCGCCAGCAGCCTCACAGGGGAGGGACAGCCCCAGCATTTT. The V and J genes are TRBV5-1 and TRBJ1-5, with TRBD1 identical over 7 bases. The germline gives CDR1 SGHRS, CDR2 YFSETQ. V gave up 4 bases and J gave up 7 bases; unmatched junction bases: 8. This CDR3 has 14 residues.

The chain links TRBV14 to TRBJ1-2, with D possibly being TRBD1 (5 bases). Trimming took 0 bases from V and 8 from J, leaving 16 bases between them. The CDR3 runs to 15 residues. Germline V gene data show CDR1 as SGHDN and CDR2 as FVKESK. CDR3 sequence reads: CASSQERGAPPGYTF. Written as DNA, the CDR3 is TGTGCCAGCAGCCAAGAGCGAGGGGCTCCTCCAGGCTACACCTTC.

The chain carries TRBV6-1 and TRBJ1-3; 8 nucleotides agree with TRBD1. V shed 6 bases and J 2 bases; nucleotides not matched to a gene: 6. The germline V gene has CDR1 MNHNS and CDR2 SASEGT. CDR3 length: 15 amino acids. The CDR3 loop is CASRGTGGTGNTIYF. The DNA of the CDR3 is TGTGCCAGCAGGGGAACAGGGGGAACTGGAAACACCATATATTTT.

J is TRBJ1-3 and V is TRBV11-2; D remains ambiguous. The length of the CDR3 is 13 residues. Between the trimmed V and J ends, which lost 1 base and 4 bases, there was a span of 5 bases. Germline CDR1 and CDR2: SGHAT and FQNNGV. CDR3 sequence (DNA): TGTGCCAGCAGCTTAGCCTCAGGAAACACCATATATTTT. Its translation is CASSLASGNTIYF.

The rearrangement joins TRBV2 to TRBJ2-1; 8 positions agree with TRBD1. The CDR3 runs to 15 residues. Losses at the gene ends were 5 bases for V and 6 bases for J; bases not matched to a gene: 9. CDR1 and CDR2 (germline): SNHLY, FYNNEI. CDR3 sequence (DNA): TGTGCCAGCAGTAGACAGGGGATCGGCTCCAATGAGCAGTTCTTC. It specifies CASSRQGIGSNEQFF.

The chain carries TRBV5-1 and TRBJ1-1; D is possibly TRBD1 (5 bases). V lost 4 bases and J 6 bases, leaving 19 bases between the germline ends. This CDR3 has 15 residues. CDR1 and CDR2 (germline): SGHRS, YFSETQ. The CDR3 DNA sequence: TGCGCCAGCAGCGCTGAGGGCAGGGAAGGTGCTGAAGCTTTCTTT. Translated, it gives CASSAEGREGAEAFF.

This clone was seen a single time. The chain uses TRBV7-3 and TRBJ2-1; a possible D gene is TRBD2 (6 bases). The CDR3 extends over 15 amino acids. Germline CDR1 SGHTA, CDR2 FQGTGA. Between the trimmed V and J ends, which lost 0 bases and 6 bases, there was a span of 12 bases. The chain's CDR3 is CASSLTLGAGNEQFF. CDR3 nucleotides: TGTGCCAGCAGCTTAACTTTGGGAGCGGGCAATGAGCAGTTCTTC.